This T cell receptor (beta chain) was profiled in a study of T cell clones after liver transplantation. At the level of the study: A pre-transplant mixed lymphocyte reaction with TCRbeta sequencing defined graft-donor-reactive clones followed in post-transplant blood. Subjects received no induction therapy and standard immunosuppression until randomization at 12-24 months post-transplant. Samples came pre-transplant, pre-randomization before withdrawal, and post-randomization after withdrawal ended. Overall study findings and caveats: In most of the 8 subjects, circulating graft-donor-reactive CD4 TCRbeta sequences fell significantly after transplant.

The germline V gene encodes CDR1 LNHDA and CDR2 SQIVND (reference sequence). The CDR3 covers 14 residues. J gave up 3 bases and V 10 bases, and 4 bases lay outside the gene matches. This clone came up once. Its antigen is as yet unknown. Sequencing was performed with immunoSEQ multiplex PCR; in TCRdb, only in-frame clones are kept and a portion is missing. The sample yields about 120,000 clones, 90% seen once. The genes are TRBV19 and TRBJ2-1, with 12 bases matching TRBD2. Source: CD4+ T cells from blood, taken 12 months after liver transplant. The sequence was collected from a human patient who received a liver transplant. The graft donor may be the source of some T cells. This CDR3 reads CATQTSGGYNEQFF. Here the CDR3 DNA reads TGTGCCACCCAGACTAGCGGGGGCTACAATGAGCAGTTCTTC.